The next 13 T cell receptor beta chains were all read from a single sample in a study of blood T cell repertoires in COVID-19. This table comes from immunoSEQ multiplex PCR, and its TCRdb copy is limited to in-frame clones, with some not included. The table records 180,000 or so clones, roughly 85% of them present only once. The material sequenced was PBMCs or T cells enriched from blood (not recorded which). Receptor source: a man aged 40-55 years who had recovered from COVID-19.

The chain is built from TRBV14 and TRBJ2-3; D remains unclear. The CDR3 is 13 amino acids. The germline CDR1 and CDR2 sequences are SGHDN and FVKESK. Trimming took 0 bases from V and 4 from J, leaving 5 bases between them. The CDR3 DNA follows: TGTGCCAGCAGCCAAGATCTAGCAGATACGCAGTATTTT. Encoded protein: CASSQDLADTQYF. Complete variable domain (other parts from reference TRBV14 and TRBJ2-3): EAGVTQFPSHSVIEKGQTVTLRCDPISGHDNLYWYRRVMGKEIKFLLHFVKESKQDESGMPNNRFLAERTGGTYSTLKVQPAELEDSGVYFCASSQDLADTQYFGPGTRLTVL.

The rearrangement joins TRBV6-5 to TRBJ2-7, with D perhaps matching TRBD1 (6 bases). CDR1 is MNHEY, CDR2 SVGAGI, per germline. Trimming removed 5 bases from V and 3 bases from J, with 14 bases in between. This CDR3 is built from 14 residues. The CDR3 DNA sequence: TGTGCCAGCAGTACTGGACAGCGCAGCTACGAGCAGTACTTC. Its protein product is CASSTGQRSYEQYF.

This rearrangement joins TRBV5-8 to TRBJ1-4; 8 bases agree with TRBD1. CDR1 is SGHTS and CDR2 is YDEGEE in the germline V gene. The CDR3 loop spans 15 amino acids. With 3 bases clipped from V and 5 bases from J, the junction kept 6 bases outside the gene matches. The DNA of the CDR3 is TGTGCCAGCAGCTACCGGGACAGGTTAAATGAAAAACTGTTTTTT. It yields the protein CASSYRDRLNEKLFF.

The chain recombines TRBV10-3 with TRBJ1-6; no clear D gene. CDR3 length equals 15 residues. The V and J ends lost 3 bases and 6 bases respectively, with 12 bases between them. Germline-derived CDR1 and CDR2 are ENHRY and SYGVKD. In DNA, the CDR3 is TGTGCCATCAGTGATACTGGACTGGCTAATTCACCCCTCCACTTT. Residues: CAISDTGLANSPLHF.

The chain couples TRBV7-9 to TRBJ2-2, with D possibly matching TRBD1 (6 bases). Between the trimmed V and J ends, which lost 8 bases and 6 bases, there was a span of 22 bases. Germline V gives CDR1 SEHNR, CDR2 FQNEAQ (reference sequence). The CDR3 extends over 16 amino acids. CDR3 sequence reads: CASRLVVGQKSGELFF. The CDR3 DNA reads as TGTGCCAGCCGACTCGTGGTGGGACAAAAATCCGGGGAGCTGTTTTTT.

The chain couples TRBV12-5 to TRBJ2-5; 9 bases are a match to TRBD1. Trimming at V came to 1 base and at J to 9 bases, leaving 12 bases not matched to a gene. Germline-derived CDR1 and CDR2 are LGHNT and FRNRAP. The CDR3 length is 16 residues. DNA for the CDR3: TGTGCTAGTGGTTTGGGGACAGGGGCGACGTCAGGGCCCCAGTACTTC. It encodes CASGLGTGATSGPQYF. The full variable domain, with the rest looked up from reference TRBV12-5 and TRBJ2-5, is DARVTQTPRHKVTEMGQEVTMRCQPILGHNTVFWYRQTMMQGLELLAYFRNRAPLDDSGMPKDRFSAEMPDATLATLKIQPSEPRDSAVYFCASGLGTGATSGPQYFGPGTRLLVL.

V is TRBV6-5 and J is TRBJ2-1; 12 bases agree with TRBD2. CDR1 and CDR2 (germline): MNHEY, SVGAGI. Trimming removed 2 bases from V and 8 bases from J; junction bases left unmatched: 1. The CDR3 loop spans 14 amino acids. The CDR3 bases are TGTGCCAGCAGTTACGGGACTAGCGGGTATGAGCAGTTCTTC. Encoded protein: CASSYGTSGYEQFF.

V and J are TRBV7-2 and TRBJ1-6; no definite D call. CDR1 is SGHTA, CDR2 FQGNSA, per germline. V was shortened by 4 bases and J by 9 bases, with 10 bases between the two germline ends. CDR3 length: 13 amino acids. In DNA, the CDR3 is TGTGCCAGCAGCTCCGGTCTAGTTTCACCCCTCCACTTT. Its translation: CASSSGLVSPLHF.

The chain uses TRBV19 and TRBJ1-4; no reliable D call. The germline V and J ends were trimmed by 7 bases and 6 bases, with 21 bases remaining between them. This CDR3 contains 16 residues. The germline V gene encodes CDR1 LNHDA and CDR2 SQIVND (reference sequence). The chain's CDR3 is CASNKGFRGSDEKLFF. CDR3 in DNA: TGTGCCAGTAACAAAGGATTCCGGGGATCCGATGAAAAACTGTTTTTT.

The rearrangement joins TRBV3-1 (or the pseudogene TRBV3-2) to TRBJ1-4, with D unclear. The CDR3 length is 14 residues. Trimming removed 0 bases at V and 8 bases at J, with 10 bases between. Germline CDR1 reads LGHDT; CDR2 reads YNNKEL (reference sequence). DNA for the CDR3: TGTGCCAGCAGCCAAGAAGCGAGGAGGGAAAAACTGTTTTTT. This gives the protein CASSQEARREKLFF.

The gene calls are TRBV30 and TRBJ1-4; TRBD1 matches at 8 bases. CDR3 length: 14 amino acids. Germline values: CDR1 GTSNPN, CDR2 SVGIG (reference sequence). V lost 4 bases to trimming and J lost 6 bases; unmatched junction nucleotides: 7. CDR3: CAWTPGTGDEKLFF. The CDR3 DNA sequence: TGTGCCTGGACCCCCGGGACAGGAGATGAAAAACTGTTTTTT.

The V gene is TRBV4-2, the J gene TRBJ2-1; D gene uncertain. Germline assignment: CDR1 LGHNA and CDR2 YNFKEQ. This CDR3 has 16 amino acids. The V end was cut by 4 bases, the J end by 0 bases, with 13 bases between. The CDR3 DNA is TGTGCCAGCAGCCCCACCCCTCGCGGCTCCTACAATGAGCAGTTCTTC. Amino acids: CASSPTPRGSYNEQFF.

The rearrangement links TRBV27 to TRBJ1-1, with 7 nucleotides matching TRBD1. Germline V gene lookup returns CDR1 MNHEY and CDR2 SMNVEV (reference sequence). The CDR3 covers 15 residues. V trimming: 5 bases; J trimming: 3 bases; junction bases outside the gene matches: 9. CDR3 residues: CASSPIRGQDTEAFF. DNA of the CDR3: TGTGCCAGCAGTCCTATCCGCGGACAGGACACTGAAGCTTTCTTT.